This paragraph covers one T cell receptor beta chain sequence. The sample belongs to a study of cytomegalovirus exposure and HLA in healthy donors. The ends lost 1 base at V and 4 bases at J; junction bases unmatched: 4. Germline values: CDR1 MGHDK, CDR2 SYGVNS. CDR3 length: 15 amino acids. The PCR made use of 60 Vbeta and 13 Jbeta primers. The method was immunoSEQ multiplex PCR; TCRdb's version includes in-frame clones alone and lacks a portion of them. The repertoire holds some 250,000 clones, with 80% to 85% as singletons. The V gene is TRBV25-1, the J gene TRBJ1-2, with 9 bases that match TRBD1. Material for sequencing was PBMCs. The TCR was taken from a woman in her sixties or seventies in good health and CMV-seropositive. Here the CDR3 DNA reads TGTGCCAGCAGTGAATTCACAGGGGGCCGCTATGGCTACACCTTC. Amino acids: CASSEFTGGRYGYTF.